Listed below are T cell receptor beta chains from one sample, sequenced in a study of cytomegalovirus exposure and HLA in healthy donors. TCRdb keeps only in-frame clones here, not all; method: immunoSEQ multiplex PCR. Of approximately 140,000 clones listed, 78% are singletons. Material: PBMCs. The receptors come from a male donor in good health and CMV-seronegative. CDR3s include the opening cysteine and the closing phenylalanine or tryptophan. Fields, in order: J gene, clone size, V gene, D gene, CDR3 DNA, CDR3 protein. The D gene is left open where the match is weak. Size is omitted from some rows. Given values are once, few, many or a class for expanded clones.

j_call: TRBJ2-1; clone_size: .; v_call: TRBV19; d_call: TRBD2; cdr3_nt: TGTGCCACCACGACTAGCGGGAGTTTCGATGAGCAGTTCTTC; cdr3_aa: CATTTSGSFDEQFF
j_call: TRBJ1-1; clone_size: once; v_call: TRBV19; d_call: .; cdr3_nt: TGTGCCAGTAGTACAGGAAATGAAGCTTTCTTT; cdr3_aa: CASSTGNEAFF
j_call: TRBJ1-1; clone_size: .; v_call: TRBV6-1; d_call: .; cdr3_nt: TGTGCCAGCAGTGACGGCGAGAGGTATAGGAACACTGAAGCTTTCTTT; cdr3_aa: CASSDGERYRNTEAFF
j_call: TRBJ1-1; clone_size: .; v_call: TRBV5-1; d_call: TRBD1; cdr3_nt: TGCGCCAGCAGCCCATTATACGGGACAGGGAACACTGAAGCTTTCTTT; cdr3_aa: CASSPLYGTGNTEAFF
j_call: TRBJ1-1; clone_size: .; v_call: TRBV30; d_call: TRBD1; cdr3_nt: TGTGCCTGGACCCTGGACAGGGTTTTCACTGAAGCTTTCTTT; cdr3_aa: CAWTLDRVFTEAFF
j_call: TRBJ2-1; clone_size: .; v_call: TRBV10-1; d_call: TRBD2; cdr3_nt: TGCGCCAGCAGTGAGGGTTTAGCGGGAGATCAAGTGGGTGAGCAGTTCTTC; cdr3_aa: CASSEGLAGDQVGEQFF
j_call: TRBJ2-1; clone_size: .; v_call: TRBV5-4; d_call: TRBD2; cdr3_nt: TGTGCCAGCAGCTTAGGACTAGCGGGAGGGAATGAGCAGTTCTTC; cdr3_aa: CASSLGLAGGNEQFF
j_call: TRBJ2-3; clone_size: .; v_call: TRBV2; d_call: .; cdr3_nt: TGTGCCAGCAGCGCAACTACAGATACGCAGTATTTT; cdr3_aa: CASSATTDTQYF
j_call: TRBJ1-1; clone_size: .; v_call: TRBV4-1; d_call: TRBD1; cdr3_nt: TGCGCCAGCAGCCAAGAGACAGGGGGCGAAGCTTTCTTT; cdr3_aa: CASSQETGGEAFF
j_call: TRBJ1-2; clone_size: .; v_call: TRBV6-1; d_call: TRBD1; cdr3_nt: TGTGCCAGCAGAGGACAGGGGGTCGCCTATGGCTACACCTTC; cdr3_aa: CASRGQGVAYGYTF
j_call: TRBJ1-6; clone_size: .; v_call: TRBV9; d_call: TRBD1; cdr3_nt: TGTGCCAGCAGCGTAGATGGACAGGGAATTTCACCCCTCCACTTT; cdr3_aa: CASSVDGQGISPLHF
j_call: TRBJ2-1; clone_size: few; v_call: TRBV7-3; d_call: TRBD1; cdr3_nt: TGTGCCAGCAGCTTATTACAGGGGACGGTCAATGAGCAGTTCTTC; cdr3_aa: CASSLLQGTVNEQFF
j_call: TRBJ2-7; clone_size: .; v_call: TRBV29-1; d_call: .; cdr3_nt: TGCAGCGTTGAAGATCAGAGGGGGAGCTCCTACGAGCAGTACTTC; cdr3_aa: CSVEDQRGSSYEQYF
j_call: TRBJ1-5; clone_size: .; v_call: TRBV6-5; d_call: TRBD1; cdr3_nt: TGTGCCAGCAGTTCGGGACAGTTTATTGGTCAGCCCCAGCATTTT; cdr3_aa: CASSSGQFIGQPQHF
j_call: TRBJ2-1; clone_size: .; v_call: TRBV6-5; d_call: TRBD1; cdr3_nt: TGTGCCAGCACCTTGGGACAGGGGACCTACAATGAGCAGTTCTTC; cdr3_aa: CASTLGQGTYNEQFF
j_call: TRBJ1-1; clone_size: .; v_call: TRBV6-5; d_call: .; cdr3_nt: TGTGCCAGCAGTTACTCGCTCGCAAGGGGTAGGGCTTTCTTT; cdr3_aa: CASSYSLARGRAFF
j_call: TRBJ2-1; clone_size: few; v_call: TRBV9; d_call: TRBD2; cdr3_nt: TGTGCCAGCAGCGCTCCTACTAGCGGGAGGGCCTACAATGAGCAGTTCTTC; cdr3_aa: CASSAPTSGRAYNEQFF
j_call: TRBJ1-2; clone_size: .; v_call: TRBV6-6; d_call: TRBD1; cdr3_nt: TGTGCCAGCAGGAACAGGGGGCCGCACTATGGCTACACCTTC; cdr3_aa: CASRNRGPHYGYTF
j_call: TRBJ1-5; clone_size: .; v_call: TRBV5-5; d_call: .; cdr3_nt: TGTGCCAGCAGCTTACAGGGTTTTAGCAATCAGCCCCAGCATTTT; cdr3_aa: CASSLQGFSNQPQHF
j_call: TRBJ2-5; clone_size: .; v_call: TRBV29-1; d_call: .; cdr3_nt: TGCAGCGTTGGTTTGGCCCAAGAGACCCAGTACTTC; cdr3_aa: CSVGLAQETQYF
j_call: TRBJ2-7; clone_size: .; v_call: TRBV13; d_call: TRBD1; cdr3_nt: TGTGCCAGCAGCTCCGGGACAGGGCCCTACGAGCAGTACTTC; cdr3_aa: CASSSGTGPYEQYF
j_call: TRBJ1-1; clone_size: .; v_call: TRBV5-1; d_call: TRBD1; cdr3_nt: TGCGCCAGCAGCCCTGGGGACAGGGTCCCCCCTGAAGCTTTCTTT; cdr3_aa: CASSPGDRVPPEAFF